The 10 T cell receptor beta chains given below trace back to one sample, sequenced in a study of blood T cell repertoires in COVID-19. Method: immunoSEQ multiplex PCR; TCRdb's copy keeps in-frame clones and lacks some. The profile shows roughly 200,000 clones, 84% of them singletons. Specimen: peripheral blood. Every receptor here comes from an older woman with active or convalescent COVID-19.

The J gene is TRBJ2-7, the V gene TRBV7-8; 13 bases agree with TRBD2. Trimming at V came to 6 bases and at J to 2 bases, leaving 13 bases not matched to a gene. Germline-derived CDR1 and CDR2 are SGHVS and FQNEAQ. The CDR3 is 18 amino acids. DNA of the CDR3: TGTGCCAGCAGTTCCAAAGGCGGGACTAGCGGGAAAACCTACGAGCAGTACTTC. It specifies CASSSKGGTSGKTYEQYF.

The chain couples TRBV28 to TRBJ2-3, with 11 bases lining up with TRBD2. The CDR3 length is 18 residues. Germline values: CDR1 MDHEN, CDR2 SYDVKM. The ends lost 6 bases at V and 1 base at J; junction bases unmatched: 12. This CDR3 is CASRCRGTSGGCTDTQYF. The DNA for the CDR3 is TGTGCCAGCAGGTGCCGCGGAACTAGCGGGGGATGCACAGATACGCAGTATTTT.

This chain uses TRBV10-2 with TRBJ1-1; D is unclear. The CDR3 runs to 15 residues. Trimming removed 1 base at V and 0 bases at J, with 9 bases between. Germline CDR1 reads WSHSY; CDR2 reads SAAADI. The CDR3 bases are TGCGCCAGCAGTGAGTTTACAGTACTGAACACTGAAGCTTTCTTT. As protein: CASSEFTVLNTEAFF.

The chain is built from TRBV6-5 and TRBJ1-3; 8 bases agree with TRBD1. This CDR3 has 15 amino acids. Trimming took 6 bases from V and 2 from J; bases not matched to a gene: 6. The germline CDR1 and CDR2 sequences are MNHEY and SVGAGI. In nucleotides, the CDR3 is TGTGCCAGCAGAGGAGGACAGGGCGCTGGAAACACCATATATTTT. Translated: CASRGGQGAGNTIYF.

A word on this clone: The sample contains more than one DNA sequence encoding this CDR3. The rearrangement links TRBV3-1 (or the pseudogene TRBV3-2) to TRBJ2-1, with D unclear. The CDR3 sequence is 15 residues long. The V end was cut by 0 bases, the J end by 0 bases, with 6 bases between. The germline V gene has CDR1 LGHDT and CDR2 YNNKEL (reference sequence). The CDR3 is CASSQDGSSYNEQFF. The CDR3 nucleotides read TGTGCCAGCAGCCAAGATGGTAGCTCCTACAATGAGCAGTTCTTC.

CDR3 sequence reads: CSASKLGTGNQVYGYTF. The CDR3 DNA reads as TGCAGTGCTAGTAAACTTGGGACAGGGAATCAAGTCTATGGCTACACCTTC. The chain uses TRBV20-1 and TRBJ1-2, with TRBD1 identical over 9 bases. Looked up from germline, CDR1 is DFQATT and CDR2 is SNEGSKA (reference sequence). The junction had 15 bases not matched to a gene; V was cut back by 3 bases and J by 4 bases. This CDR3 has 17 amino acids.

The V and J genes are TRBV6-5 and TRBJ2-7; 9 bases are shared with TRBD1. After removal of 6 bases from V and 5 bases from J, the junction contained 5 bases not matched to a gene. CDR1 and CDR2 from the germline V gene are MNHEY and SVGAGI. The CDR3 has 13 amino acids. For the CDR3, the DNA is TGTGCCAGCAGAAGGACAGGGGCGGACGAGCAGTACTTC. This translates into CASRRTGADEQYF.

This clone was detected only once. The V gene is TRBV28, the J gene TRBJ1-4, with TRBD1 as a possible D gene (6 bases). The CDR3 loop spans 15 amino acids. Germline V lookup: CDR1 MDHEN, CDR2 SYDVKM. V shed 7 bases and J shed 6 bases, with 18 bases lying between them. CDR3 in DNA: TGTGCCAGCAACGACAACCGGGGGGCTTATGAAAAACTGTTTTTT. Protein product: CASNDNRGAYEKLFF.

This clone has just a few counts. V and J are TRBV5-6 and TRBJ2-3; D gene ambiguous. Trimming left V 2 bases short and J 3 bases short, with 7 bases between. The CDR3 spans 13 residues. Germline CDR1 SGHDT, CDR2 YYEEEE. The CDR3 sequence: CASSFQATDTQYF. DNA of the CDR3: TGTGCCAGCAGCTTTCAGGCTACAGATACGCAGTATTTT. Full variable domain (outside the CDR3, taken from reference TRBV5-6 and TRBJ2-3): DAGVTQSPTHLIKTRGQQVTLRCSPKSGHDTVSWYQQALGQGPQFIFQYYEEEERQRGNFPDRFSGHQFPNYSSELNVNALLLGDSALYLCASSFQATDTQYFGPGTRLTVL.

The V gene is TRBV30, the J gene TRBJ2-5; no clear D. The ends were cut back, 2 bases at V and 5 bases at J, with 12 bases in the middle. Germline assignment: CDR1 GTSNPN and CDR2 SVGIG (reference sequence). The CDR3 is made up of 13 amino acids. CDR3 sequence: CAWSSSSIETQYF. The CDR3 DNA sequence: TGTGCCTGGAGTAGCTCTAGTATCGAGACCCAGTACTTC.